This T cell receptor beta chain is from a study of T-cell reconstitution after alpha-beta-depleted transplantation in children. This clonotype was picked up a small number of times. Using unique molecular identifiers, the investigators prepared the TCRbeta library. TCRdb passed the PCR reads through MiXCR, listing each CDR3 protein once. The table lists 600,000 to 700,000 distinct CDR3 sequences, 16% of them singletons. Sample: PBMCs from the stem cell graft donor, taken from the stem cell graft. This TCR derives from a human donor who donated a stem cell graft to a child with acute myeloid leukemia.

Here the CDR3 DNA reads TGTGCCACCAGCAGAGACCGGACAGGGGGCGTCTATGGCTACACCTTC. This translates into CATSRDRTGGVYGYTF. The rearrangement joins TRBV15 to TRBJ1-2; 11 positions match TRBD1. J lost 4 bases, V lost 0 bases, and 4 bases had no gene match. Germline CDR1 reads LNHNV; CDR2 reads YYDKDF (reference sequence). The length of the CDR3 is 16 residues.